This TCR beta chain stems from a study of radiotherapy plus CTLA-4 blockade in lung cancer. Comments on this clone: The target antigen is unknown.

TCRdb's copy holds only in-frame clones and misses some; the assay was immunoSEQ multiplex PCR. The table has around 20,000 clones, roughly 86% seen once. Looked up from germline, CDR1 is SGHTA and CDR2 is FQGNSA. The CDR3 spans 15 residues. V lost 1 base, J lost 6 bases, and 15 bases lay in between. The study, taken as a whole, reports: With interferon-beta, early dynamics of blood T cell clones were reported to best predict response. Some TCR clones had been derived from tumors. These clones expanded in peripheral blood after radiotherapy plus ipilimumab.

The sample here was peripheral blood, taken from a patient treated with radiotherapy plus ipilimumab. This receptor was obtained from a human donor with non-small cell lung cancer whose response to radiotherapy plus ipilimumab could not be evaluated. V usage is TRBV7-2 and J usage is TRBJ1-1; the D gene is possibly TRBD1 (5 bases). The CDR3 sequence is CASSLVPGNGAEAFF. The CDR3 nucleotides read TGTGCCAGCAGCTTAGTGCCAGGGAATGGGGCTGAAGCTTTCTTT.